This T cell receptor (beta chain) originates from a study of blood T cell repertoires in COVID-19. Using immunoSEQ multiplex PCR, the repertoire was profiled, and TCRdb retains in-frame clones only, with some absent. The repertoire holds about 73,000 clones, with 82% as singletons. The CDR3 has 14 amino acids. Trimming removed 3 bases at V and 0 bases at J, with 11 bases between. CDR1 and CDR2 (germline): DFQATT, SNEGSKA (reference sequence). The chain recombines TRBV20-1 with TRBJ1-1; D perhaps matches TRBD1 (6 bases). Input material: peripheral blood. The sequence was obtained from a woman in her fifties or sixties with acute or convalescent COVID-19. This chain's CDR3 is CSASVDSMNTEAFF. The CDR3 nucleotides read TGCAGTGCTAGTGTGGACAGTATGAACACTGAAGCTTTCTTT.